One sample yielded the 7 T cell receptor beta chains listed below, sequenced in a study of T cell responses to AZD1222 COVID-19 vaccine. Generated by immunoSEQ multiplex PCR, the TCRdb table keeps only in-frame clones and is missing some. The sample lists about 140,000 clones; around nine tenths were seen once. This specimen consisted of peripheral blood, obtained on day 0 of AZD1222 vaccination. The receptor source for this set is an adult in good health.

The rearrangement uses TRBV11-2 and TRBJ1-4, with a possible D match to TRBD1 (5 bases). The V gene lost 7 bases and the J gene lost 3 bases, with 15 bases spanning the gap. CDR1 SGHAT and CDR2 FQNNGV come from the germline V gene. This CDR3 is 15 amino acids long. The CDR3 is CASTPRGNANEKLFF. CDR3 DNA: TGTGCCAGCACCCCTCGGGGGAACGCTAATGAAAAACTGTTTTTT.

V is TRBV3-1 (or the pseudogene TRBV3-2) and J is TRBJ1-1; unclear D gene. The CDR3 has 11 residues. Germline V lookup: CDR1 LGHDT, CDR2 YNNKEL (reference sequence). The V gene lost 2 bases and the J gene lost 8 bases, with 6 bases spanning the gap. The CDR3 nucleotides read TGTGCCAGCAGCCAACGAGGGGAAGCTTTCTTT. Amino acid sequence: CASSQRGEAFF.

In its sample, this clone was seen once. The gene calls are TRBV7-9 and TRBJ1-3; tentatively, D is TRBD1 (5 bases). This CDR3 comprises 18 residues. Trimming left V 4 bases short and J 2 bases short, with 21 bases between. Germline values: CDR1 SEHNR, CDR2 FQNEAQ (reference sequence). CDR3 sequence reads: CASSSNIRDWVTGNTIYF. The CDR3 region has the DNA TGTGCCAGCAGCTCGAATATCAGGGACTGGGTTACTGGAAACACCATATATTTT.

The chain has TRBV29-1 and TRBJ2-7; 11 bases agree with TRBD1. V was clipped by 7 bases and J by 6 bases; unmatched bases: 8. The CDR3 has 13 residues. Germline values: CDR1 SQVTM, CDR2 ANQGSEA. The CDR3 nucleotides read TGCAGCGCGGGAGTGGACAGGGGGCGCGAGCAGTACTTC. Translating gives CSAGVDRGREQYF.

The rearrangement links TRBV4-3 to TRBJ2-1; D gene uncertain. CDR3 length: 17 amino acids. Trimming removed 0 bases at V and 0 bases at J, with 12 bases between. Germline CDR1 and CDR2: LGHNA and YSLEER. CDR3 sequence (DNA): TGCGCCAGCAGCCAAGATCGAGGCAGGAGCTCCTACAATGAGCAGTTCTTC. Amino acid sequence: CASSQDRGRSSYNEQFF.

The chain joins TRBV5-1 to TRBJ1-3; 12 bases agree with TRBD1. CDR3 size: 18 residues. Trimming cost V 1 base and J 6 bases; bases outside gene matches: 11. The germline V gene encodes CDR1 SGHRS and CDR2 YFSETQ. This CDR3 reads CASSLNLPGQGAENTIYF. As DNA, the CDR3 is TGCGCCAGCAGCTTGAACTTACCGGGACAGGGGGCTGAAAACACCATATATTTT.

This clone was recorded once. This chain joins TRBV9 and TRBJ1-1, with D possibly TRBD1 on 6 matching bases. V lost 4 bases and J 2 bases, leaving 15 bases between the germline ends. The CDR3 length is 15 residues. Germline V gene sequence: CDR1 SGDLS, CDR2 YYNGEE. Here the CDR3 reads CASSPPGAANTEAFF. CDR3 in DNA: TGTGCCAGCAGCCCCCCGGGGGCAGCAAACACTGAAGCTTTCTTT.